The next 20 T cell receptor beta chains were all read from a single sample in a study of beta chain features in type 1 diabetes. The isolated RNA, all of it, was reverse transcribed, so expressed TCRB transcripts were what got sequenced. Repertoires were generated with immunoSEQ multiplex PCR, while TCRdb's copy carries only in-frame clones and drops some. The repertoire holds 900,000 or so clones, with roughly a sixth as singletons. Sequenced: naive CD4+ T cells from blood. Source of these receptors: a young woman in good health.

This clone turned up a few times. The rearrangement links TRBV4-3 to TRBJ2-5; D not certain. The J call may be incorrect, as the DNA end agrees better with TRBJ2-7. The germline V gene encodes CDR1 LGHNA and CDR2 YSLEER. The CDR3 runs to 13 residues. The CDR3 DNA sequence: TGCGCCAGCAGCCAAGTTCGTTCCTACGAGCAGTACTTC. It is translated as CASSQVRSYEQYF.

The V call is TRBV18, the J call TRBJ1-1; D perhaps matches TRBD1 (6 bases). With 2 bases removed from V and 0 bases from J, the gap between germline ends came to 13 bases. The germline gives CDR1 KGHSH, CDR2 LQKENI. The CDR3 extends over 16 amino acids. CDR3 sequence reads: CASSPRGGRLNTEAFF. DNA for the CDR3: TGTGCCAGCTCACCAAGGGGGGGCAGATTGAACACTGAAGCTTTCTTT.

This clone occurred a few times. The chain couples TRBV5-4 to TRBJ2-1, with unresolved D. The V end was cut by 3 bases, the J end by 0 bases, with 13 bases between. Germline CDR1 SGHNT, CDR2 YYREEE (reference sequence). The CDR3 length is 16 residues. DNA of the CDR3: TGTGCCAGCAGCTCCGGAGTGGTGAGCTCCTACAATGAGCAGTTCTTC. The encoded protein is CASSSGVVSSYNEQFF.

This rearrangement joins TRBV25-1 to TRBJ2-7; 7 bases are a match to TRBD1. The CDR3 covers 16 residues. CDR1 is MGHDK and CDR2 is SYGVNS in the germline V gene. J gave up 4 bases and V 9 bases, and 18 bases lay outside the gene matches. CDR3 region: CASRKPGQSHRYEQYF. CDR3 nucleotides: TGTGCCAGTCGAAAACCGGGACAGAGCCATCGTTACGAGCAGTACTTC.

V usage is TRBV4-2 and J usage is TRBJ2-6, with a possible D match to TRBD1 (6 bases). The CDR3 runs 17 residues. V was shortened by 1 base and J by 2 bases, with 12 bases between the two germline ends. From germline, CDR1 is LGHNA and CDR2 YNFKEQ. The CDR3: CASSQGPQGTGANVLTF. CDR3 coding DNA: TGTGCCAGCAGCCAAGGCCCTCAGGGGACTGGGGCCAACGTCCTGACTTTC.

The genes are TRBV25-1 and TRBJ2-1; 7 nucleotides agree with TRBD2. V gave up 5 bases and J gave up 2 bases; unmatched junction bases: 15. The germline gives CDR1 MGHDK, CDR2 SYGVNS. The CDR3 runs to 18 residues. The CDR3 bases are TGTGCCAGCAGTTCCCCAATAGACCCCGGGACTACCTACAATGAGCAGTTCTTC. This codes for CASSSPIDPGTTYNEQFF. Full variable domain (outside the CDR3, taken from reference TRBV25-1 and TRBJ2-1): EADIYQTPRYLVIGTGKKITLECSQTMGHDKMYWYQQDPGMELHLIHYSYGVNSTEKGDLSSESTVSRIRTEHFPLTLESARPSHTSQYLCASSSPIDPGTTYNEQFFGPGTRLTVL.

The genes are TRBV7-9 and TRBJ2-1, with TRBD1 matching 9 bases. The CDR3 is made up of 16 amino acids. Germline V gives CDR1 SEHNR, CDR2 FQNEAQ (reference sequence). V lost 4 bases, J lost 9 bases, and 13 bases stayed unmatched. For the CDR3, the DNA is TGTGCCAGCAGCTCAAGAGGGGGACAGGGTGTTCTTGAGCAGTTCTTC. It translates to CASSSRGGQGVLEQFF.

The chain recombines TRBV18 with TRBJ1-1; D call uncertain. The CDR3 covers 15 residues. CDR1 KGHSH and CDR2 LQKENI come from the germline V gene. The V end was cut by 3 bases, the J end by 0 bases, with 11 bases between. In DNA, the CDR3 is TGTGCCAGCTCACCCTTACAGTACATGAACACTGAAGCTTTCTTT. Its protein product is CASSPLQYMNTEAFF. The full variable domain, rest sourced from reference TRBV18 and TRBJ1-1, is NAGVMQNPRHLVRRRGQEARLRCSPMKGHSHVYWYRQLPEEGLKFMVYLQKENIIDESGMPKERFSAEFPKEGPSILRIQQVVRGDSAAYFCASSPLQYMNTEAFFGQGTRLTVV.

This clone was counted once. This chain joins TRBV6-6 and TRBJ2-7; 8 positions match TRBD1. V gave up 6 bases and J gave up 4 bases; unmatched junction bases: 11. The CDR3 has 15 amino acids. CDR1 MNHNY and CDR2 SVGAGI come from the germline V gene (reference sequence). The CDR3 DNA is TGTGCCAGCAGGCTACAGGGGGACACCGGGTACGAGCAGTACTTC. Amino acid sequence: CASRLQGDTGYEQYF.

This clone was seen a few times. J is TRBJ2-7 and V is TRBV4-3; 7 bases are shared with TRBD2. The CDR3 loop spans 15 amino acids. From germline, CDR1 is LGHNA and CDR2 YSLEER. V shed 0 bases and J 5 bases; nucleotides not matched to a gene: 7. The CDR3 DNA follows: TGCGCCAGCAGCCAAGATAATCGCGGGAGAGACGAGCAGTACTTC. This translates into CASSQDNRGRDEQYF.

The J gene is TRBJ2-5, the V gene TRBV7-8; D call uncertain. Germline CDR1 reads SGHVS; CDR2 reads FQNEAQ. CDR3 length: 14 amino acids. The germline V and J ends were trimmed by 3 bases and 1 base, with 9 bases remaining between them. The chain's CDR3 is CASSFSEAQETQYF. The CDR3, as DNA: TGTGCCAGCAGCTTTAGTGAAGCCCAAGAGACCCAGTACTTC.

This clone came up a few times. V usage is TRBV19 and J usage is TRBJ2-3; D unresolved. The germline CDR1 and CDR2 sequences are LNHDA and SQIVND (reference sequence). The CDR3 runs to 19 residues. V lost 6 bases to trimming and J lost 1 base, with 26 bases between them. CDR3 amino acids: CASRPQWALIGPGTDTQYF. The CDR3 DNA reads as TGTGCCAGTAGGCCACAGTGGGCGTTAATCGGTCCTGGCACAGATACGCAGTATTTT.

This clone has only a few counts. The J gene is TRBJ1-5, the V gene TRBV28; D not resolved. The CDR3 extends over 14 amino acids. V was shortened by 3 bases and J by 4 bases, with 10 bases between the two germline ends. Germline CDR1 is MDHEN and CDR2 is SYDVKM. CDR3 nucleotide sequence: TGTGCCAGCAGTTTCGTAAGTCGGAATCAGCCCCAGCATTTT. This translates into CASSFVSRNQPQHF.

In its sample, this clone was seen a few times. This chain connects TRBV7-2 to TRBJ2-1; D unclear. V was cut by 1 base and J by 9 bases, with 16 bases left in between. The germline CDR1 and CDR2 sequences are SGHTA and FQGNSA. The CDR3 is 15 residues long. Here the CDR3 reads CASSLVSGSAVEQFF. The CDR3 bases are TGTGCCAGCAGCTTAGTTTCCGGCTCTGCTGTTGAGCAGTTCTTC.

This clone came up a few times. The chain links TRBV6-5 to TRBJ2-1, with D unresolved. Per the germline V gene, CDR1 is MNHEY and CDR2 is SVGAGI. This CDR3 is 15 amino acids long. V was clipped by 6 bases and J by 8 bases, with 20 bases between them. For the CDR3, the DNA is TGTGCCAGCAGCCCCGCCAGGTCTTTTTGGGATGAGCAGTTCTTC. The encoded protein is CASSPARSFWDEQFF.

This clone was counted between two and nine times. This chain joins TRBV14 and TRBJ2-5; D may be TRBD1 (6 bases). CDR1 is SGHDN, CDR2 FVKESK, per germline. V lost 2 bases to trimming and J lost 3 bases, with 10 bases between them. CDR3 length: 14 residues. CDR3 residues: CASSQSGAEETQYF. The CDR3, as DNA: TGTGCCAGCAGCCAATCAGGGGCCGAAGAGACCCAGTACTTC.

This clone showed up just a few times. The rearrangement uses TRBV6-1 and TRBJ2-2; D call uncertain. CDR3 length: 13 amino acids. With 8 bases removed from V and 6 bases from J, the gap between germline ends came to 13 bases. Germline CDR1 MNHNS, CDR2 SASEGT. The DNA for the CDR3 is TGTGCCAGCGGCACCTCGCGTCCCGGGGAGCTGTTTTTT. Encoded protein: CASGTSRPGELFF.

This clone was counted only a few times. The chain combines TRBV7-9 with TRBJ2-7; TRBD1 matches 8 bases. The CDR3 is 17 amino acids. With 5 bases clipped from V and 2 bases from J, the junction kept 14 bases outside the gene matches. In germline, CDR1 is SEHNR, CDR2 FQNEAQ (reference sequence). CDR3 in DNA: TGTGCCAGCAGCCCTATCCCCCGGACAGGGACCCCCTACGAGCAGTACTTC. Protein product: CASSPIPRTGTPYEQYF.

The chain has TRBV7-8 and TRBJ2-2; 8 bases are shared with TRBD2. CDR3 length equals 16 residues. V shed 2 bases, J shed 6 bases, and the junction held 8 bases outside the gene matches. Per germline, CDR1 SGHVS and CDR2 FQNEAQ. CDR3: CASSLPSGSVAGELFF. Here the CDR3 DNA reads TGTGCCAGCAGCTTACCAAGCGGGAGTGTGGCCGGGGAGCTGTTTTTT.

V usage is TRBV29-1 and J usage is TRBJ2-1; 11 bases match TRBD2. With V trimmed by 6 bases and J by 9 bases, 7 bases remained unmatched. Germline CDR1 reads SQVTM; CDR2 reads ANQGSEA. This CDR3 region has 13 residues. CDR3 region: CSVRLAGTGEQFF. CDR3 DNA sequence: TGCAGCGTGAGACTAGCGGGGACGGGTGAGCAGTTCTTC.